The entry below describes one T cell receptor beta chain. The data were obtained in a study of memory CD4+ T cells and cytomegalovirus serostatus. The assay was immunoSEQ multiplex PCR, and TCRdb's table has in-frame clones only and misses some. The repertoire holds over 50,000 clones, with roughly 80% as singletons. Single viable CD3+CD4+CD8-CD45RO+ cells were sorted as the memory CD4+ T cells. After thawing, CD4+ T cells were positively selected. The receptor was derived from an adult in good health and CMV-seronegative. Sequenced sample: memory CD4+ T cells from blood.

The CDR3 region is CASSVAGGPYEQYF. CDR3 DNA sequence: TGCGCCAGCAGCGTGGCAGGGGGCCCCTACGAGCAGTACTTC. The V gene is TRBV10-2, the J gene TRBJ2-7, with 8 nucleotides matching TRBD1. Germline CDR1 reads WSHSY; CDR2 reads SAAADI. Unmatched junction bases numbered 6, after V lost 6 bases and J lost 2 bases. The CDR3 sequence is 14 residues long.